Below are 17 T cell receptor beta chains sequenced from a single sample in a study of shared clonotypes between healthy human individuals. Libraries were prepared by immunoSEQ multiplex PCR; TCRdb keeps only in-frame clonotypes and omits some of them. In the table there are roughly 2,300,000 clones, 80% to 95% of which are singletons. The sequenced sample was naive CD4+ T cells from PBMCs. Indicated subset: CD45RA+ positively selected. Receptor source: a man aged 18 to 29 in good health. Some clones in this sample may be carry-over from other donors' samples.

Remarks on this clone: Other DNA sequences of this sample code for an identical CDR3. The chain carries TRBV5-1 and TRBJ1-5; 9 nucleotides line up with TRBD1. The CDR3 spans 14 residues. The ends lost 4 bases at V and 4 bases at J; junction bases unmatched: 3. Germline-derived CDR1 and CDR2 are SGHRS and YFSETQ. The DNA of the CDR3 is TGCGCCAGCAGCCTAGGGACAGGGAATCAGCCCCAGCATTTT. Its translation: CASSLGTGNQPQHF.

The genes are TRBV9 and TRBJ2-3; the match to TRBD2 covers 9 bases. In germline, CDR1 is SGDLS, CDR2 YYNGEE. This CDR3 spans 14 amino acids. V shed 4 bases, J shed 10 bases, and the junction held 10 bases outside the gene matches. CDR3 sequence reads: CASSLYASGTSQYF. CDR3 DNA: TGTGCCAGCAGCCTATATGCTAGCGGGACCTCGCAGTATTTT.

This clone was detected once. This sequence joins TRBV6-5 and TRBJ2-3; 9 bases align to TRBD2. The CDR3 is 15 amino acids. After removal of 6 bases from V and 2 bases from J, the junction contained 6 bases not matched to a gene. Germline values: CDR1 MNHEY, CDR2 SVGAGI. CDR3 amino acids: CASSLSGRPTDTQYF. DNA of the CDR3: TGTGCCAGCAGCCTAAGCGGGAGGCCCACAGATACGCAGTATTTT.

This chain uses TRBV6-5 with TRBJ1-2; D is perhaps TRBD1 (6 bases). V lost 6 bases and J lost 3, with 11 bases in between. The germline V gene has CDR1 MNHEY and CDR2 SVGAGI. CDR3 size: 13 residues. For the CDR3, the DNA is TGTGCCAGCAGCTCGGGACATTACTATGGCTACACCTTC. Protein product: CASSSGHYYGYTF.

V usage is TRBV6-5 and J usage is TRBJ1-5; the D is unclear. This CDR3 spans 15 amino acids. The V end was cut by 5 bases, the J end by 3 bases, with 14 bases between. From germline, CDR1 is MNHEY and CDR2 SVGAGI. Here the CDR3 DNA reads TGTGCCAGCAGTAGCCTCCGGGATCTCAATCAGCCCCAGCATTTT. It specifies CASSSLRDLNQPQHF.

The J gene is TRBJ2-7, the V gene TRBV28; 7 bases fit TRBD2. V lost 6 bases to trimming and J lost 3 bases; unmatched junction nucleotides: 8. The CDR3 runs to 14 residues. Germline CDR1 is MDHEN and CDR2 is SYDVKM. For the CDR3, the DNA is TGTGCCAGCAGCGCTGGGGGGGATCTCTACGAGCAGTACTTC. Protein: CASSAGGDLYEQYF.

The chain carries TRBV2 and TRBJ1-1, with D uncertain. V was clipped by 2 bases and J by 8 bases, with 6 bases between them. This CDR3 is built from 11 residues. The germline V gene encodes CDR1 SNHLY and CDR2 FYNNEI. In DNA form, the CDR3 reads TGTGCCAGCAGTGAAACCCCGGAAGCTTTCTTT. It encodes CASSETPEAFF.

Here the CDR3 DNA reads TGTGCCAGCAGTGACGCTACAGGGGCCGGGGAGCTGTTTTTT. Amino acids: CASSDATGAGELFF. V gene TRBV25-1 combines with J gene TRBJ2-2; 7 bases align to TRBD1. V gave up 3 bases and J gave up 6 bases; unmatched junction bases: 4. This CDR3 is built from 14 residues. The germline V gene has CDR1 MGHDK and CDR2 SYGVNS.

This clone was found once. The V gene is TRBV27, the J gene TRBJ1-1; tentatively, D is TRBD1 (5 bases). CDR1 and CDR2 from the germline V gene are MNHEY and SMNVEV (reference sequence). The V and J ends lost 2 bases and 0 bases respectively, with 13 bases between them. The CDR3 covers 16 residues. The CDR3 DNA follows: TGTGCCAGCAGTTTACGAGGGACCTCGATGAACACTGAAGCTTTCTTT. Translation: CASSLRGTSMNTEAFF.

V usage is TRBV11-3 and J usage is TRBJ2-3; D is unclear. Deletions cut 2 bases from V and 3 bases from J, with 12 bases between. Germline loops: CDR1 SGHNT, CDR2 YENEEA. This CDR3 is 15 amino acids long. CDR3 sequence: CASSLFARDTDTQYF. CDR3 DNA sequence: TGTGCCAGCAGCTTATTTGCTAGAGATACAGATACGCAGTATTTT.

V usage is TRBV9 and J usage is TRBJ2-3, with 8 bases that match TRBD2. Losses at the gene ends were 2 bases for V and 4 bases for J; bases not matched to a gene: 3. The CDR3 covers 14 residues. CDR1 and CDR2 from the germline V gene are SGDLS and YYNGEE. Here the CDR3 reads CASSVQTSADTQYF. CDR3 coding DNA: TGTGCCAGCAGCGTGCAGACTAGCGCAGATACGCAGTATTTT.

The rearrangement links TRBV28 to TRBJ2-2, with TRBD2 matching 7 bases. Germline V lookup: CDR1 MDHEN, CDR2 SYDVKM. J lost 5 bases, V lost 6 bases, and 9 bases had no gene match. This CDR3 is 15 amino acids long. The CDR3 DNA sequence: TGTGCCAGCAGGTCGAGCGGGATGAGGACCGGGGAGCTGTTTTTT. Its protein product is CASRSSGMRTGELFF.

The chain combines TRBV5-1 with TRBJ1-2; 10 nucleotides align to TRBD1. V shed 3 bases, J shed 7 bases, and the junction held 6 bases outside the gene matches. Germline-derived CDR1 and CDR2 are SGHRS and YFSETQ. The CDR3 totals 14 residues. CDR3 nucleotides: TGCGCCAGCAGCTGGGACGACAGGGGGCTTGGCTACACCTTC. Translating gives CASSWDDRGLGYTF.

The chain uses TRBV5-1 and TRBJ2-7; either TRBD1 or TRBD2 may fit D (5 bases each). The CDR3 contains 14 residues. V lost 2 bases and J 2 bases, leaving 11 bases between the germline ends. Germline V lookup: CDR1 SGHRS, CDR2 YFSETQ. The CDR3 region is CASSFNGATYEQYF. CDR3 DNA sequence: TGCGCCAGCAGCTTTAACGGGGCTACCTACGAGCAGTACTTC.

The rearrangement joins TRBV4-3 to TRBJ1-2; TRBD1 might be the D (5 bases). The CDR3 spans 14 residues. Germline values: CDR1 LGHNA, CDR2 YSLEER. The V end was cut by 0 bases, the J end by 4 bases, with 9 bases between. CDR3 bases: TGCGCCAGCAGCCAAGATATTACAGGCTATGGCTACACCTTC. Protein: CASSQDITGYGYTF.

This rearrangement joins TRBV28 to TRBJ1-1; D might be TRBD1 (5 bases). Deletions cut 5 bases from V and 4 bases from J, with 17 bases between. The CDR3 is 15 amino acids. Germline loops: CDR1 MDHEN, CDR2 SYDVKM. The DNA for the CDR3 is TGTGCCAGCAGTCCCTCCTCGGGGGGGATCACTGAAGCTTTCTTT. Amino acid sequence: CASSPSSGGITEAFF.

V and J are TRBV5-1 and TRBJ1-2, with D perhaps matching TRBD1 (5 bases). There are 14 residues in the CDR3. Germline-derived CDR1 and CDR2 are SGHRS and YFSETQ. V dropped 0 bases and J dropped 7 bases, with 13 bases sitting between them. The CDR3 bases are TGCGCCAGCAGCTTGGCGGCGACAACAGGTGGCTACACCTTC. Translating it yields CASSLAATTGGYTF.